This T cell receptor (beta chain) appears in the sequencing data of a study of cytomegalovirus exposure and HLA in healthy donors. Study at large: An earlier analysis identified 117 million unique TCR beta sequences in about 200 million T cells. Findings of the study overall: It was reported that the classifier diagnosed cytomegalovirus status with high specificity and sensitivity in both the original and validation cohorts. TCR sequences were mostly rare, though some public TCRs occurred in many donors.

A multiplex PCR was run with 60 Vbeta primers and 13 Jbeta primers. Produced via immunoSEQ multiplex PCR; TCRdb's table is partial and in-frame only. The table lists more than 110,000 clones, with 2.7% in the top ten. Details on this clone: The target antigen is unknown.

Healthy individuals who donated bone marrow served as the donors. The germline V gene encodes CDR1 ENHRY and CDR2 SYGVKD. Trimming stripped 2 bases from V and 4 bases from J, with 8 bases between. This CDR3 contains 13 residues. The sequenced material came from PBMCs. This TCR was sampled from a middle-aged man in good health and CMV-seronegative. V gene TRBV10-3 combines with J gene TRBJ1-2; weak D call: TRBD1 (5 bases). The CDR3, as DNA: TGTGCCATCAGTGAGGTGGACACCTATGGCTACACCTTC. It translates to CAISEVDTYGYTF.